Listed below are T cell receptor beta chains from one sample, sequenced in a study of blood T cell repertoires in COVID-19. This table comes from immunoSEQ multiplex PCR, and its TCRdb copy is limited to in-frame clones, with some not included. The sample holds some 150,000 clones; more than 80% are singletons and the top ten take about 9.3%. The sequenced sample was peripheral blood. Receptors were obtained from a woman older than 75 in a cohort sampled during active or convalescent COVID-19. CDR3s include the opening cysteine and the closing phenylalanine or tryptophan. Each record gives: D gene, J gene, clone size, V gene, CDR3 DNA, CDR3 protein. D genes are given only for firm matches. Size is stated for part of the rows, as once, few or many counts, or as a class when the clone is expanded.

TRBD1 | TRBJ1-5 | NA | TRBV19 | TGTGCCAGTACCGACAGGGTGGTCAATCAGCCCCAGCATTTT | CASTDRVVNQPQHF
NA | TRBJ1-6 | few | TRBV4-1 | TGCGCCAGCAGCCATCCTGATAATTCACCCCTCCACTTT | CASSHPDNSPLHF
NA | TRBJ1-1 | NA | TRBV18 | TGTGCCAGCTCCCGGGACTTTAGTAACACTGAAGCTTTCTTT | CASSRDFSNTEAFF
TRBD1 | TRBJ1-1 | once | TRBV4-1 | TGCGCCAGCAGAGGGGGCGTGAACACTGAAGCTTTCTTT | CASRGGVNTEAFF
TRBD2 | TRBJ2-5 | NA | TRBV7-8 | TGTGCCAGCAGCCTCGGGGGGCTAGCGGGGTTTCAGCGAGAAGAGACCCAGTACTTC | CASSLGGLAGFQREETQYF
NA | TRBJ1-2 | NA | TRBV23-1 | TGCGCCAGCAGAGAGGGAGTTAACTATGGCTACACCTTC | CASREGVNYGYTF
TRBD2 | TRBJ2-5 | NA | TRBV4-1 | TGCGCCAGCAGCCAAGGGAGTAGCGGGGCGTTCCAAGAGACCCAGTACTTC | CASSQGSSGAFQETQYF
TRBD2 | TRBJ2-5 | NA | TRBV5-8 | TGTGCCAGCAGCTTGGGGTCTAGCGGGGGACAAGAGACCCAGTACTTC | CASSLGSSGGQETQYF
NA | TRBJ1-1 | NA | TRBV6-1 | TGTGCCAGCACCCTCGCAGGCAACAAACTTGAAGCTTTCTTT | CASTLAGNKLEAFF
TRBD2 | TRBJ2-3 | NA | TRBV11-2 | TGTGCCAGCAGCGTAAGGACTAGCGGGCCAGATACGCAGTATTTT | CASSVRTSGPDTQYF
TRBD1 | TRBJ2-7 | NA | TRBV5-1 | TGCGCCAGCAGCTTTAAGGGTGGGACAGGGACCGGGAAAAGCTACGAGCAGTACTTC | CASSFKGGTGTGKSYEQYF
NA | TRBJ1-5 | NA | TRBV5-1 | TGCGCCAGCAGCTTGGGCGGGGGCCCTAGGGGCAATCAGCCCCAGCATTTT | CASSLGGGPRGNQPQHF
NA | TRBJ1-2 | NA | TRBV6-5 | TGTGCCAGCCTGAGGGAGTATGGCTACACCTTC | CASLREYGYTF
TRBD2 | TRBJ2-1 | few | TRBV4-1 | TGCGCCAGCAGCTCCGGGACTAGCGACCACAATGAGCAGTTCTTC | CASSSGTSDHNEQFF
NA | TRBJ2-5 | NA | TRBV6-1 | TGTGCCAGCAGTGAAGAAGGTCCAAGGAGGGGAGAGACCCAGTACTTC | CASSEEGPRRGETQYF
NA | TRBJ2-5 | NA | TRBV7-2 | TGTGCCAGCAGCTTAGACAGGGGGGGCGAGACCCAGTACTTC | CASSLDRGGETQYF
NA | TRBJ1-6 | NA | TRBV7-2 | TGTGCCAGCAGCTCACAGGGCAGTTTACCCAATTCACCCCTCCACTTT | CASSSQGSLPNSPLHF
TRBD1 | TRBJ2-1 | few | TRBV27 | TGTGCCAGCAGTTCAATCTTCAGGGGGCGCAGGAGCAATGAGCAGTTCTTC | CASSSIFRGRRSNEQFF
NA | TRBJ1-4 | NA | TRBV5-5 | TGTGCCAGCAGCTTGGTGTCCGCAGTTAATGAAAAACTGTTTTTT | CASSLVSAVNEKLFF
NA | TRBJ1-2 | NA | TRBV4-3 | TGCGCCAGCAGCCAAGATCACGGTTACTATGGCTACACCTTC | CASSQDHGYYGYTF
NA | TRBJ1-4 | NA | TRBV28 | TGTGCCAGCGGCACGAATGAAAAACTGTTTTTT | CASGTNEKLFF
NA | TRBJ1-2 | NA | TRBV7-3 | TGTGCCAGCAGCTTAGGCCCCGGGGGTAACTATGGCTACACCTTC | CASSLGPGGNYGYTF
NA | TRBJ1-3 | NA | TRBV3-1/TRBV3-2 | TGTGCCAGCAGCCCCCGGGACTTGGCCCATGGAAACACCATATATTTT | CASSPRDLAHGNTIYF
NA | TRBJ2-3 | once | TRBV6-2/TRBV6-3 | TGTGCCAGCAGTTGGGGCAACCTCGGCACAGATACGCAGTATTTT | CASSWGNLGTDTQYF
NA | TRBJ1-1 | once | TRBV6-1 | TGTGCCAGCAGTGAAAACAGCATGAACACTGAAGCTTTCTTT | CASSENSMNTEAFF
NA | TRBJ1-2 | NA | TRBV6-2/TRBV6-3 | TGTGCCAGCATCCCGGCAGGGCGGATCGGTGGCTACACCTTC | CASIPAGRIGGYTF
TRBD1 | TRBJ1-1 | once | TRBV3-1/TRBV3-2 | TGTGCCAGCAGCCTAGGACAGGGGGCGCCCCGGACTGAAGCTTTCTTT | CASSLGQGAPRTEAFF
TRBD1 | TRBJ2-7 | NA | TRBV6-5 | TGTGCCAGCAGAATTAAGACAGGGAGCTACGAGCAGTACTTC | CASRIKTGSYEQYF
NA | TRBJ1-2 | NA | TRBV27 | TGTGCCAGCAGTTTATCTGGCAGCTATGGCTACACCTTC | CASSLSGSYGYTF
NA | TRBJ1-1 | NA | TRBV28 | TGTGCCAGCAGCTTAACAGGGTTGGCTGAAGCTTTCTTT | CASSLTGLAEAFF
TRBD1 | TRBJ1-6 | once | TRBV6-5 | TGTGCCTATGCGACAGGGACGAATTCACCCCTCCACTTT | CAYATGTNSPLHF